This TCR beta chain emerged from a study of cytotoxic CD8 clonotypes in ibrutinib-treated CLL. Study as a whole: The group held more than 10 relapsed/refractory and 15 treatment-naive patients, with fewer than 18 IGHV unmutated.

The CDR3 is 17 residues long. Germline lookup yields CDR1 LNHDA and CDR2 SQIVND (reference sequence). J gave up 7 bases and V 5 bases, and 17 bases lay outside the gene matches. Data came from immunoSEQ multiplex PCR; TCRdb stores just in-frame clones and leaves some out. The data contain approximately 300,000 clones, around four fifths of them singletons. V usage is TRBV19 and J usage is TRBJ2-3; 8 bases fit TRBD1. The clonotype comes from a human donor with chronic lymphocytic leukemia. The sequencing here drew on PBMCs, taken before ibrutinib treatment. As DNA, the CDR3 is TGTGCCAGTAGTCAGACGGCGGGACAGGATAAACTAAATACGCAGTATTTT. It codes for CASSQTAGQDKLNTQYF.